Listed below are T cell receptor beta chains from one sample, sequenced in a study of cytomegalovirus exposure and HLA in healthy donors. Repertoires were generated with immunoSEQ multiplex PCR, while TCRdb's copy carries only in-frame clones and drops some. This repertoire shows 280,000 or so clones, approximately 90% found once; its top ten account for approximately 2.2%. Sequenced material: PBMCs. The receptors derive from a young woman in good health and CMV-seronegative. Each CDR3 is given with its conserved first and last residue. D genes are given only for firm matches. Where a row states a size, it is once, few, many or the class of an expanded clone; other rows omit it.

d_gene | abundance | j_gene | v_gene | CDR3aa | CDR3nt
- | - | TRBJ2-7 | TRBV15 | CATSRDVRDPPYEQYF | TGTGCCACCAGCAGAGATGTTCGGGATCCCCCCTACGAGCAGTACTTC
- | - | TRBJ2-7 | TRBV6-6 | CASSYSAESYEQYF | TGTGCCAGCAGTTACTCGGCAGAATCCTACGAGCAGTACTTC
TRBD1 | once | TRBJ1-1 | TRBV29-1 | CSVKTGGTEAFF | TGCAGCGTCAAGACAGGGGGGACTGAAGCTTTCTTT
TRBD1 | - | TRBJ1-6 | TRBV6-5 | CASSYGTVGNSPLHF | TGTGCCAGCAGTTACGGGACAGTGGGTAATTCACCCCTCCACTTT
TRBD2 | - | TRBJ2-7 | TRBV7-9 | CASSRGGAWVGQYF | TGTGCCAGCAGCCGGGGGGGGGCCTGGGTCGGGCAGTACTTC
- | - | TRBJ2-7 | TRBV7-9 | CASSLGGGLYEQYF | TGTGCCAGCAGCTTAGGAGGGGGTTTGTACGAGCAGTACTTC
TRBD1 | - | TRBJ1-2 | TRBV7-2 | CASSLYGTGSGYTF | TGTGCCAGCAGCTTATACGGGACAGGGAGTGGCTACACCTTC
TRBD2 | - | TRBJ2-7 | TRBV10-3 | CAISDPGLAGGSYEQYF | TGTGCCATCAGTGACCCGGGACTAGCGGGGGGATCCTACGAGCAGTACTTC
TRBD1 | - | TRBJ1-1 | TRBV7-9 | CAGTQGKIGRGAFF | TGTGCCGGAACACAGGGGAAGATTGGTAGGGGAGCTTTCTTT
TRBD2 | - | TRBJ2-3 | TRBV11-2 | CASSVSGASTDTQYF | TGTGCCAGCAGCGTAAGCGGGGCTAGCACAGATACGCAGTATTTT
- | - | TRBJ2-2 | TRBV10-3 | CAIKTDNSLNTGELFF | TGTGCCATCAAGACGGACAACAGTCTTAACACCGGGGAGCTGTTTTTT
- | - | TRBJ2-3 | TRBV5-1 | CASSLAGTDTQYF | TGCGCCAGCAGCTTGGCCGGGACAGATACGCAGTATTTT
- | - | TRBJ2-1 | TRBV19 | CASSIRGTYNEQFF | TGTGCCAGTAGTATAAGGGGGACCTACAATGAGCAGTTCTTC
TRBD1 | - | TRBJ1-2 | TRBV15 | CATSPTGGLVGGYTF | TGTGCCACCAGTCCTACAGGGGGCTTGGTGGGAGGCTACACCTTC